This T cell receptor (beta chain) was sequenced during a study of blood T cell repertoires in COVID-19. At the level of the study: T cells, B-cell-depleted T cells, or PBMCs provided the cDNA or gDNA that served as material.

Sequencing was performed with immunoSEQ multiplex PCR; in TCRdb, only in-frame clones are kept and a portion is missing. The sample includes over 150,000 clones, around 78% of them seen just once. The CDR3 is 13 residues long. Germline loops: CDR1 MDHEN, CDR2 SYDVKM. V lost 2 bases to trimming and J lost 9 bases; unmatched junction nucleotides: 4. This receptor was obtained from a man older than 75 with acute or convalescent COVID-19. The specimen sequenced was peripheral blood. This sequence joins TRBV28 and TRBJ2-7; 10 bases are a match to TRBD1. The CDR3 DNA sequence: TGTGCCAGCAGTTTAGGACAGGGGGTGTGGCAGTACGTC. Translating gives CASSLGQGVWQYV.